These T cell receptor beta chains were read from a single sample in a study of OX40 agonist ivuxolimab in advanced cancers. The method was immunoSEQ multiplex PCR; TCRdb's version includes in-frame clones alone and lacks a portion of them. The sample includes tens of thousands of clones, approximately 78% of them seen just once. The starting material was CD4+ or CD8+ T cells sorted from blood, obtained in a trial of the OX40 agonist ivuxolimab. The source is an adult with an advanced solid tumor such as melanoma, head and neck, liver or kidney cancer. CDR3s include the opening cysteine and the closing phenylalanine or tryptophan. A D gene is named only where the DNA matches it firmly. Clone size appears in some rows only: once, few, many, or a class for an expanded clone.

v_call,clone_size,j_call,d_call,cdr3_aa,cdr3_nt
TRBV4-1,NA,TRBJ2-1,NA,CASSQLLAYNEQFF,TGCGCCAGCAGCCAATTACTAGCTTACAATGAGCAGTTCTTC
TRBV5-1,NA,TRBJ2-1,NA,CASSLSSDSYNEQFF,TGCGCCAGCAGCTTGTCGTCAGACTCCTACAATGAGCAGTTCTTC
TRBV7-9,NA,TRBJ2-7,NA,CASSFLRGEQYF,TGTGCCAGCAGCTTCCTTAGAGGGGAGCAGTACTTC
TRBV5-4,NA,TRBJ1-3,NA,CASSRGGRLSGNTIYF,TGTGCCAGCAGCCGGGGAGGCCGACTCTCTGGAAACACCATATATTTT
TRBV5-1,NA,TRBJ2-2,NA,CASSLGRSAGTGELFF,TGCGCCAGCAGCTTGGGTCGGAGTGCGGGCACCGGGGAGCTGTTTTTT
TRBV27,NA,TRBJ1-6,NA,CASSREPRNSPLHF,TGTGCCAGCAGTAGAGAGCCTAGGAATTCACCCCTCCACTTT
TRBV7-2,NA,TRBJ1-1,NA,CASSKSRSNTEAFF,TGTGCCAGCAGCAAAAGTAGATCGAACACTGAAGCTTTCTTT
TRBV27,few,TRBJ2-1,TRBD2,CASSQLAGPYNEQFF,TGTGCCAGCAGTCAACTAGCGGGTCCCTACAATGAGCAGTTCTTC
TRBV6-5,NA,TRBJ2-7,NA,CASSYSGGLSYEQYF,TGTGCCAGCAGTTACTCGGGGGGACTTTCCTACGAGCAGTACTTC
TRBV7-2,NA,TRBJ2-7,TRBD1,CASGRDSSYEQYF,TGTGCCAGCGGCCGGGACAGCTCCTACGAGCAGTACTTC
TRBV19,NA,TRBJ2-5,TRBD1,CASSIDSTGEETQYF,TGTGCCAGTAGTATAGATTCCACAGGGGAAGAGACCCAGTACTTC
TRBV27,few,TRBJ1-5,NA,CASSFEENQPQHF,TGTGCCAGCAGTTTTGAGGAGAATCAGCCCCAGCATTTT
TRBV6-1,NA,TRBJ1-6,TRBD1,CASRVTGGGSPLHF,TGTGCCAGCAGAGTAACAGGGGGCGGTTCACCCCTCCACTTT
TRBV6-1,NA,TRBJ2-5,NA,CASRSPGRAGETQYF,TGTGCCAGCAGGTCACCGGGACGGGCGGGGGAGACCCAGTACTTC
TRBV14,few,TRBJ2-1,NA,CASSSGGRQFF,TGTGCCAGCAGCTCCGGGGGCCGACAGTTCTTC
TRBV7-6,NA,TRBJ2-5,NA,CASSLDPGAVTQYF,TGTGCCAGCAGCTTAGATCCGGGAGCGGTGACCCAGTACTTC
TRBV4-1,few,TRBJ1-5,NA,CASSQAPRGSGQPQHF,TGCGCCAGCAGCCAAGCCCCCAGGGGAAGTGGTCAGCCCCAGCATTTT
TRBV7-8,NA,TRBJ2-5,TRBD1,CASTLQGEETQYF,TGTGCCAGCACGCTGCAGGGGGAAGAGACCCAGTACTTC
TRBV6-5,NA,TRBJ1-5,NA,CASSAIGQPQHF,TGTGCCAGCAGTGCGATCGGCCAGCCCCAGCATTTT
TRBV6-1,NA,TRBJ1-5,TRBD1,CATRTGSLPQHF,TGTGCCACCCGGACAGGCTCTTTGCCCCAGCATTTT
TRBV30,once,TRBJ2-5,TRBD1,CALGQGVETQYF,TGTGCCTTGGGACAGGGGGTGGAGACCCAGTACTTC
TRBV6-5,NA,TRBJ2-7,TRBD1,CASSSQGQAVYEQYF,TGTGCCAGCAGTTCTCAAGGACAGGCCGTCTACGAGCAGTACTTC
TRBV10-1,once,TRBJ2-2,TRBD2,CASSEYQREVPGELFF,TGCGCCAGCAGTGAGTATCAGCGGGAGGTCCCCGGGGAGCTGTTTTTT
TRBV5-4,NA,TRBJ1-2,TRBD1,CASSNPGGADYGYTF,TGTGCCAGCAGCAACCCAGGGGGCGCGGACTATGGCTACACCTTC
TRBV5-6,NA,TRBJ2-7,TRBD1,CASSFTGTGSYEQYF,TGTGCCAGCAGCTTCACCGGGACAGGTTCGTACGAGCAGTACTTC
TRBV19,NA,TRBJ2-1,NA,CASSISQGGNEQFF,TGTGCCAGTAGTATATCTCAGGGCGGGAATGAGCAGTTCTTC
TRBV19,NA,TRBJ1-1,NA,CASRYSGRSEAFF,TGTGCCAGTAGGTATTCGGGGAGGTCGGAAGCTTTCTTT
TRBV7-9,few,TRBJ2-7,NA,CASSLDGPEQYF,TGTGCCAGCAGCTTAGACGGGCCCGAGCAGTACTTC
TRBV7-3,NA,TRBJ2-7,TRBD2,CASSYGLAGVYEQYF,TGTGCCAGCAGCTATGGACTAGCGGGGGTCTACGAGCAGTACTTC
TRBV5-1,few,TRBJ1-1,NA,CASGDGSFFTEAFF,TGCGCCAGCGGGGACGGAAGTTTTTTCACTGAAGCTTTCTTT
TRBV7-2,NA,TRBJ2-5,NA,CASRVTRYQETQYF,TGTGCCAGCAGGGTCACTAGGTACCAAGAGACCCAGTACTTC
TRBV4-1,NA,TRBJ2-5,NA,CASSQGVSGSGQETQYF,TGCGCCAGCAGCCAAGGAGTCAGTGGTAGCGGCCAAGAGACCCAGTACTTC
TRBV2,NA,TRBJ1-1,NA,CASSEWNSYLGTEAFF,TGTGCCAGCAGTGAATGGAACAGCTACTTAGGCACTGAAGCTTTCTTT
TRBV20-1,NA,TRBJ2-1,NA,CSFTAYNEQFF,TGCAGCTTTACGGCCTACAATGAGCAGTTCTTC
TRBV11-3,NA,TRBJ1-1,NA,CASSLVWIGEAFF,TGTGCCAGCAGCTTAGTTTGGATTGGGGAAGCTTTCTTT
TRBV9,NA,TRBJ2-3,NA,CASSVANGLTDTQYF,TGTGCCAGCAGCGTAGCTAACGGTCTCACAGATACGCAGTATTTT
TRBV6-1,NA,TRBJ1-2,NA,CASSEGAGAPRGYTF,TGTGCCAGCAGTGAAGGTGCAGGGGCACCAAGGGGCTACACCTTC
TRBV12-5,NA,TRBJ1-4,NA,CASGFSGSADNEKLFF,TGTGCTAGTGGTTTTAGTGGGTCAGCTGATAATGAAAAACTGTTTTTT
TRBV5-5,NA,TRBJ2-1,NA,CASSLFGNEQFF,TGTGCCAGCAGCTTGTTTGGCAATGAGCAGTTCTTC
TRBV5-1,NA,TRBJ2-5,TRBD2,CASSLNGGGQETQYF,TGCGCCAGCAGCTTGAATGGGGGGGGCCAAGAGACCCAGTACTTC
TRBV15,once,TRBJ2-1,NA,CATSRGDKYNEQFF,TGTGCCACCAGCAGAGGGGACAAATACAATGAGCAGTTCTTC
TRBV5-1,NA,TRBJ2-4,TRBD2,CASAAGGSVGAIQYF,TGCGCCAGCGCCGCCGGGGGGAGCGTTGGGGCCATTCAGTACTTC
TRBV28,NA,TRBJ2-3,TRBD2,CASTHSRAGGHTQYF,TGTGCCAGCACCCATTCCCGAGCGGGGGGGCATACGCAGTATTTT
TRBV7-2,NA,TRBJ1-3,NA,CASSLGTATLSGNTIYF,TGTGCCAGCAGCTTAGGGACAGCTACTCTCTCTGGAAACACCATATATTTT
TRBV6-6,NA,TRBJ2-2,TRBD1,CASSQGTADTGELFF,TGTGCCAGCAGTCAGGGGACAGCCGACACCGGGGAGCTGTTTTTT
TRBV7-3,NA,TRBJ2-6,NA,CASSLDNGANVLTF,TGTGCCAGCAGTCTCGACAATGGGGCCAACGTCCTGACTTTC
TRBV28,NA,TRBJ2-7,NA,CASSSQGWTPYEQYF,TGTGCCAGCAGTTCCCAGGGTTGGACCCCCTACGAGCAGTACTTC
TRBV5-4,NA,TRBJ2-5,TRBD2,CASSQSSGSPETQYF,TGTGCCAGCAGCCAGTCTAGCGGGTCCCCGGAGACCCAGTACTTC
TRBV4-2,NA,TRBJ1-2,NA,CASSQESRGHTF,TGTGCCAGCAGCCAGGAGAGCCGGGGGCACACCTTC
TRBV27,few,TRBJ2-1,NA,CASSSAARGSYNEQFF,TGTGCCAGCAGTTCCGCAGCCCGGGGTTCCTACAATGAGCAGTTCTTC
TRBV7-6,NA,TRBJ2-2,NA,CASFQSAGELFF,TGTGCCAGCTTTCAGTCAGCCGGGGAGCTGTTTTTT
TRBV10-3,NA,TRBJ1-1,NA,CAISEGRFPSRGMNTEAFF,TGTGCCATCAGTGAAGGACGTTTCCCCTCTCGAGGTATGAACACTGAAGCTTTCTTT
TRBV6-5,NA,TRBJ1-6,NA,CASSYERGSPLHF,TGTGCCAGCAGTTACGAGAGAGGTTCACCCCTCCACTTT
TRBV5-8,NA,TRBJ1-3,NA,CASSLTNGHTIYF,TGTGCCAGCAGCTTAACCAACGGACACACCATATATTTT
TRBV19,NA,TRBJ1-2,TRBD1,CASIGGQGVYGYTF,TGTGCCAGTATTGGAGGACAGGGAGTGTATGGCTACACCTTC
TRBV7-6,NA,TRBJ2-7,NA,CASSPTNGQLEEQYF,TGTGCCAGCAGCCCAACAAACGGACAGTTAGAGGAGCAGTACTTC
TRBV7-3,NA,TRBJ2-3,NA,CASSPGGSTDTQYF,TGTGCCAGCAGCCCCGGAGGGTCCACAGATACGCAGTATTTT